Listed below are T cell receptor beta chains from one sample, sequenced in a study of T-cell memory formation after mild COVID-19. TCRdb ran MiXCR on the 5' RACE reads and lists one entry per CDR3 protein. Here the sample spans a few hundred thousand distinct CDR3 sequences, around a fifth being singletons. The sample comprised PBMCs or a T cell subset sorted from them (not recorded which). The receptors were gathered from a man younger than 30 who had mild COVID-19 (a few samples of this study predate the infection). Cell type and time point are not known. Both conserved end residues are part of each CDR3. A D gene is named only where the DNA matches it firmly. For some rows the clone size is stated as once, few or many, or as a class when expanded; others skip it.

TGTGCCTGGAGTGGCGCGGGGGAGCTGTTTTTT	CAWSGAGELFF	TRBV30	TRBJ2-2	few	-
TGTGCCATCAGTGGGGGTGAAACTGGGGCCAACGTCCTGACTTTC	CAISGGETGANVLTF	TRBV10-3	TRBJ2-6	few	-
TGCGCCAGCAGCTTGATAACAGGGACAGGGCCTTCGGAGACCCAGTACTTC	CASSLITGTGPSETQYF	TRBV5-1	TRBJ2-5	few	TRBD1
TGTGCCAGCAGCTTAGGGGGACTAGCGGGGGGCCTCTTGGCAGATACGCAGTATTTT	CASSLGGLAGGLLADTQYF	TRBV7-9	TRBJ2-3	few	TRBD2
TGTGCCAGCAGTGACTGGGAAGGGACTGAAGCTTTCTTT	CASSDWEGTEAFF	TRBV6-4	TRBJ1-1	-	-
TGCAGTGCTACGATGAACAGGGATTTTAACACTGAAGCTTTCTTT	CSATMNRDFNTEAFF	TRBV20-1	TRBJ1-1	-	-
TGTGCCAGCAGCCTACAACAGGGGGACTATGGCTACACCTTC	CASSLQQGDYGYTF	TRBV7-2	TRBJ1-2	few	TRBD1
TGTGCCAGCAGCCACGACCCGTCTCCGAACTACGAGCAGTACTTC	CASSHDPSPNYEQYF	TRBV7-9	TRBJ2-7	-	-
TGCAGTGCTAGAGACCCGACTCTCAGCTCCTACAATGAGCAGTTCTTC	CSARDPTLSSYNEQFF	TRBV20-1	TRBJ2-1	-	-
TGCGCCAGCAGCGTCGCCGGGACTAGCGGGGGATACAATGAGCAGTTCTTC	CASSVAGTSGGYNEQFF	TRBV5-1	TRBJ2-1	many	TRBD2
TGCGCCAGCAGCCAAGGTCCCCGACGCGAGCAGTACTTC	CASSQGPRREQYF	TRBV4-1	TRBJ2-7	-	-
TGCACGACCGTGGGTAACTATGGCTACACCTTC	CTTVGNYGYTF	TRBV29-1	TRBJ1-2	-	-
TGTGCCACCAGTGATCCGGCAGGGAATCAGCCCCAGCATTTT	CATSDPAGNQPQHF	TRBV24-1	TRBJ1-5	-	-
TGTGCCACCAGTGAGGCTGCAGGGGGCCAAGAGACCCAGTACTTC	CATSEAAGGQETQYF	TRBV24-1	TRBJ2-5	-	TRBD1
TGTGCCAGTAGCCTCTATGCGGGCAGGACATATGGCTACACCTTC	CASSLYAGRTYGYTF	TRBV19	TRBJ1-2	-	-
TGTGCCATCACGGGGACGACGTCGGGGCGCTACAATGAGCAGTTCTTC	CAITGTTSGRYNEQFF	TRBV10-3	TRBJ2-1	few	-
TGCGCCAGCAGCCCCGGGAGCATAGTAGGAAATGAAAAACTGTTTTTT	CASSPGSIVGNEKLFF	TRBV5-1	TRBJ1-4	-	-
TGTGCCAGCAGGCCCCACAGGGATGAAAAACTGTTTTTT	CASRPHRDEKLFF	TRBV12-3/TRBV12-4	TRBJ1-4	few	-
TGTGCCAGCAGTTTCACAGCAGGGGGAAACACCATATATTTT	CASSFTAGGNTIYF	TRBV25-1	TRBJ1-3	few	-
TGTGCCAGCAGCGTGGGAACCGAGGGGGGCTACACCTTC	CASSVGTEGGYTF	TRBV9	TRBJ1-2	-	-
TGTGCCAGCAGTTATCCGGGGGGCCTGAACACTGAAGCTTTCTTT	CASSYPGGLNTEAFF	TRBV6-5	TRBJ1-1	-	-
TGCGACAGCAGCCACGATCTCCACCAGGGAGATTATGGCTACACCTTC	CDSSHDLHQGDYGYTF	TRBV4-3	TRBJ1-2	-	-
TGTGCCTGGAGTGGTTTACAGGGGGCGTATGAAAAACTGTTTTTT	CAWSGLQGAYEKLFF	TRBV30	TRBJ1-4	few	TRBD1
TGCAGCGTTGCAGGAGGGGGCACAGATACGCAGTATTTT	CSVAGGGTDTQYF	TRBV29-1	TRBJ2-3	many	-
TGTGCCAGCAGATTCGGTCCGGGCGACGATCAGCCCCAGCATTTT	CASRFGPGDDQPQHF	TRBV6-6	TRBJ1-5	-	-
TGTGCCAGCAGTTTAGGGACCAACGGTGGAAAACTGTTTTTT	CASSLGTNGGKLFF	TRBV12-3/TRBV12-4	TRBJ1-4	-	-
TGCGCCAGCAGCCCAGGGGATTGGGAGACCCAGTACTTC	CASSPGDWETQYF	TRBV5-1	TRBJ2-5	-	-
TGTGCCAGCAGTTACTCTACAGGACAGGGTAGCAATCAGCCCCAGCATTTT	CASSYSTGQGSNQPQHF	TRBV6-2/TRBV6-3	TRBJ1-5	few	TRBD1
TGTGCCAGCAGCATAGGGGTAGATACGCAGTATTTT	CASSIGVDTQYF	TRBV6-6	TRBJ2-3	-	-
TGTGCCAGCAGCGGCTGGGGGGGGGCCGAGAATGAGCAGTTCTTC	CASSGWGGAENEQFF	TRBV7-8	TRBJ2-1	few	-
TGTGCCAGTAGTATAGGGGACAGGCAATATCAGCCCCAGCATTTT	CASSIGDRQYQPQHF	TRBV19	TRBJ1-5	few	TRBD1
TGTGCCAGCAGTTCCCGCCCATCTAGACTGAACACCGGGGAGCTGTTTTTT	CASSSRPSRLNTGELFF	TRBV6-2/TRBV6-3	TRBJ2-2	many	-
TGCGCCAGCAGCCAAGTCAAGGGGAGGACGCAGCCCCAGCATTTT	CASSQVKGRTQPQHF	TRBV4-1	TRBJ1-5	once	-
TGTGCCATCAGTGGGGGACTAGCGGGGAAAACACCGCAGTTCTTC	CAISGGLAGKTPQFF	TRBV10-3	TRBJ2-1	-	TRBD2
TGTGCCAGCAGTTATCGGCAGGACGATGGCTACACCTTC	CASSYRQDDGYTF	TRBV6-2/TRBV6-3	TRBJ1-2	-	-
TGTGCCAGCAGCGTAGCGACCGGGGAGCTGTTTTTT	CASSVATGELFF	TRBV9	TRBJ2-2	-	-
TGTGCCAGCAGCCCCCCCAGCACTGAAGCTTTCTTT	CASSPPSTEAFF	TRBV7-2	TRBJ1-1	-	-
TGTGCCAGCAGCCAAGGGGACCGTAGGTATGGCTACACCTTC	CASSQGDRRYGYTF	TRBV3-1	TRBJ1-2	-	-
TGTGCCATCAGTGGAGGCTACACCACAGATACGCAGTATTTT	CAISGGYTTDTQYF	TRBV10-3	TRBJ2-3	-	-
TGCGCCAGCAGCCCTACAGCTGACTTGGCTCCTGAAGCTTTCTTT	CASSPTADLAPEAFF	TRBV4-1	TRBJ1-1	-	-
TGCGCCAGCAGCCAAGATGCTAGCGGGGGGTCAATTTACAATGAGCAGTTCTTC	CASSQDASGGSIYNEQFF	TRBV4-1	TRBJ2-1	-	TRBD2